This T cell receptor beta chain derives from a study of control samples from healthy donors and cancer patients. Germline loops: CDR1 MGHDK, CDR2 SYGVNS. CDR3 length: 13 amino acids. V was pared by 3 bases and J by 3 bases, with 8 bases between. Data came from immunoSEQ multiplex PCR; TCRdb stores just in-frame clones and leaves some out. The data show over 100,000 clones, approximately 88% seen once. The TCR sequence derives from a man aged 35 to 55 in good health. The chain joins TRBV25-1 to TRBJ1-1; a possible D gene is TRBD1 (5 bases). Sequenced material: blood. CDR3 region: CASSDAGHTEAFF. CDR3 DNA sequence: TGTGCCAGCAGTGACGCAGGGCACACTGAAGCTTTCTTT.